This T cell receptor (beta chain) derives from a study of cytomegalovirus exposure and HLA in healthy donors. In the case of this clone: Its target is unknown.

The PCR made use of 60 Vbeta and 13 Jbeta primers. Sequencing was performed with immunoSEQ multiplex PCR; in TCRdb, only in-frame clones are kept and a portion is missing. This repertoire shows about 150,000 clones, roughly 72% found once; its top ten account for around 1.9%. The germline V gene encodes CDR1 SQVTM and CDR2 ANQGSEA. The CDR3 spans 12 residues. V lost 4 bases to trimming and J lost 2 bases, with 8 bases between them. Study results and limitations: Equally common other TCR beta chains were less clonally expanded than HLA-associated ones, a later analysis found.

The TCR sequence derives from a man aged 25 to 40 in good health and CMV-seronegative. J is TRBJ2-5 and V is TRBV29-1; TRBD1 might be the D (5 bases). Input material: PBMCs. The CDR3 DNA reads TGCAGCGTTGGCAGGGCTCAAGAGACCCAGTACTTC. Translation gives CSVGRAQETQYF.